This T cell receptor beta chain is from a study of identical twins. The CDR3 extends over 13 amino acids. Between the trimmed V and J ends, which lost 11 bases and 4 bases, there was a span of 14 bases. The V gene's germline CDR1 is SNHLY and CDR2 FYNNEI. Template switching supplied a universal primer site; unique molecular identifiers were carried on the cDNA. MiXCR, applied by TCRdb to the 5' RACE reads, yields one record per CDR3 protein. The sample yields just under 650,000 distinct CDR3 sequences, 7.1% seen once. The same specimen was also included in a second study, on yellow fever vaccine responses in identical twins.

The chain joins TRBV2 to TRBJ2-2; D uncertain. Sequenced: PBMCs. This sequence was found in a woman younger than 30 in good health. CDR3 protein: CAGRPAPTGELFF. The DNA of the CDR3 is TGTGCCGGCCGACCGGCCCCCACCGGGGAGCTGTTTTTT.